This record covers a single TCR beta chain. There is no known antigen for this receptor. Nothing much larger sits one base from this clone, and base qualities are not available. According to the germline V gene, CDR1 reads MNHNS and CDR2 reads SASEGT. The CDR3 runs 14 amino acids, cysteine and phenylalanine included. Only CDR3 DNA remains: 42 bases, in frame from the first base. V and J are trimmed by 4 bases and 1 base, and the gene matches miss 2 bases of the junction. This sample was included in a study of OX40 agonist ivuxolimab in advanced cancers. For the wider study: Ivuxolimab was an agonistic, fully human IgG2 monoclonal antibody directed against OX40 (CD134), a costimulatory receptor. Three dose-escalation patients achieved partial responses, one with hepatocellular carcinoma and two with cutaneous melanoma. Among the roughly 50 dose-escalation patients, 19 had hepatocellular carcinoma, 15 or so melanoma, 9 renal cell carcinoma and 9 head and neck cancer. The monotherapy dose-escalation portion (N = 52 patients) of the phase I ivuxolimab trial is reported in the paper. Intravenous ivuxolimab was administered to patients every 2 weeks at six dose levels: 0.01, 0.1, 0.3, 1.5, 3 and 10 mg/kg. Prior anti-PD-1, anti-PD-L1 or anti-CTLA-4 therapy was permitted, and checkpoint inhibitors had been received by around 40% of dose-escalation patients. In the dose-escalation cohort, around 80% of patients were male, and the mean age was roughly 60 years with a range of roughly 20 to 79. The purpose of peripheral TCRbeta sequencing was to test whether ivuxolimab changed TCR sequence diversity and led to clonal T-cell expansion.

To sequence the TCRbeta CDR3 region, genomic DNA was isolated from the sorted cells. TCRbeta CDR3 regions were sequenced using the immunoSEQ Assay. Here the immuneACCESS table is served through TCRdb, limited to in-frame sequences with V and J called. Missing clones are a known gap in these copies; in checked studies unresolved V genes cover under half, and the rest lacks a known reason. For this sample the table gives tens of thousands of clones, of which more than 75% were detected only once. Of the sample, 2% to 2.5% is held by the ten largest clones. Beyond this particular receptor, the publication reports: Which antigens the clonally expanded peripheral T cells were specific for was not determined. At doses of 0.1 to 3.0 mg/kg, clonal expansion of both CD4+ and CD8+ blood T cells was observed from baseline to week 6. Low levels of normalized T-cell clonal expansion were also seen in some nonresponding patients. In partial responders in the 0.1-3.0 mg/kg groups, normalized peripheral clonal expansion was found to be among the lowest, especially among CD8+ T cells. After ivuxolimab, expanded clones were on average more numerous among CD8+ T cells than among CD4+ T cells.

Patients with autoimmune disease history or receiving systemic immunosuppression were excluded from the trial. Peripheral blood for TCR sequencing was collected from all dose cohorts at baseline, on cycle 4 day 1, and on cycle 7 day 1. The samples were taken from a phase I, first-in-human, multicenter, open-label dose-escalation trial of ivuxolimab. Adults with locally advanced or metastatic melanoma, renal cell carcinoma, hepatocellular carcinoma or head and neck squamous cell carcinoma were enrolled in the trial. Before TCR sequencing, CD4+ and CD8+ T cells were separately sorted from peripheral blood.

This chain is built from TRBV6-1 and TRBJ1-1, and 8 junctional nucleotides match TRBD1. The receptor comes from an adult with an advanced solid tumor such as melanoma, head and neck, liver or kidney cancer. The sample in question was CD4+ or CD8+ T cells sorted from blood, obtained in a trial of the OX40 agonist ivuxolimab. In nucleotide form, the sequence is TGTGCCAGCAGTGGACAGGGGCGGAACACTGAAGCTTTCTTT. Its product reads: CASSGQGRNTEAFF.